A single sample gave rise to the 14 T cell receptor beta chains below, sequenced in a study of cytomegalovirus exposure and HLA in healthy donors. PCR employed 60 Vbeta and 13 Jbeta primers. Sequencing was performed with immunoSEQ multiplex PCR; in TCRdb, only in-frame clones are kept and a portion is missing. The sample lists roughly 200,000 clones; 78% were seen once. The sample comprised PBMCs. These TCRs come from a woman aged 25 to 45 in good health and CMV-seropositive.

The genes are TRBV4-1 and TRBJ1-5; D remains unclear. The CDR3 loop spans 15 amino acids. V was clipped by 4 bases and J by 3 bases, with 13 bases between them. The germline gives CDR1 MGHRA, CDR2 YSYEKL. The CDR3 sequence: CASSLSNGYNQPQHF. The CDR3 DNA is TGCGCCAGCAGCCTATCCAACGGGTACAATCAGCCCCAGCATTTT.

The chain joins TRBV19 to TRBJ2-2; 9 bases are a match to TRBD1. CDR3 size: 16 residues. V dropped 7 bases and J dropped 6; count of bases not matched to a gene: 12. CDR1 and CDR2 from the germline V gene are LNHDA and SQIVND (reference sequence). This CDR3 reads CASNLRRDRVSGELFF. The DNA for the CDR3 is TGTGCCAGTAACTTAAGAAGGGACAGGGTTTCCGGGGAGCTGTTTTTT.

The chain combines TRBV28 with TRBJ2-1; 10 bases align to TRBD2. The germline V gene has CDR1 MDHEN and CDR2 SYDVKM. V lost 8 bases to trimming and J lost 3 bases; unmatched junction nucleotides: 10. The CDR3 spans 16 residues. This CDR3 reads CASFSPGTSDYNEQFF. The CDR3, as DNA: TGTGCCAGCTTTAGTCCCGGGACTAGCGACTACAATGAGCAGTTCTTC.

This clone was found once. V and J are TRBV7-2 and TRBJ1-3, with TRBD1 as a possible D gene (5 bases). With 5 bases removed from V and 1 base from J, the gap between germline ends came to 9 bases. CDR1 and CDR2 (germline): SGHTA, FQGNSA. This CDR3 is built from 14 residues. The CDR3 loop reads CASSPGGSGNTIYF. The DNA of the CDR3 is TGTGCCAGCAGCCCCGGGGGGTCTGGAAACACCATATATTTT.

The chain links TRBV19 to TRBJ1-1; D is possibly TRBD1 (5 bases). Germline CDR1 and CDR2: LNHDA and SQIVND (reference sequence). Trimming took off 5 bases at V and 0 bases at J, with 10 bases between the two ends. The CDR3 has 14 amino acids. CDR3 protein: CASSFRQMNTEAFF. DNA for the CDR3: TGTGCCAGTAGTTTTCGACAGATGAACACTGAAGCTTTCTTT.

This chain connects TRBV29-1 to TRBJ2-7; no reliable D call. The CDR3 is 12 amino acids. V shed 6 bases and J shed 0 bases, with 9 bases lying between them. CDR1 and CDR2 from the germline V gene are SQVTM and ANQGSEA. CDR3 protein: CSVRHLSYEQYF. The CDR3 bases are TGCAGCGTCCGACACCTCTCCTACGAGCAGTACTTC.

V is TRBV6-1 and J is TRBJ2-7, with D maybe TRBD1 (6 bases). There are 14 residues in the CDR3. Germline V gene data show CDR1 as MNHNS and CDR2 as SASEGT. Trimming removed 2 bases from V and 3 bases from J, with 11 bases in between. The CDR3 DNA is TGTGCCAGCAGTGAATGGTTAGGGGGCTACGAGCAGTACTTC. Its translation is CASSEWLGGYEQYF.

V and J are TRBV20-1 and TRBJ2-7, with TRBD1 matching 7 bases. The CDR3 spans 11 residues. J gave up 12 bases and V 3 bases, and 8 bases lay outside the gene matches. The germline V gene has CDR1 DFQATT and CDR2 SNEGSKA (reference sequence). The CDR3, as DNA: TGCAGTGCTAGGTCACAGGGGTCGTTGTACTTC. Residues: CSARSQGSLYF.

The J gene is TRBJ1-5, the V gene TRBV30; no clear D. The length of the CDR3 is 14 residues. Germline V gives CDR1 GTSNPN, CDR2 SVGIG (reference sequence). V lost 4 bases to trimming and J lost 0 bases, with 10 bases between them. Here the CDR3 DNA reads TGTGCCTGGATGAGGCGTTATAGCAATCAGCCCCAGCATTTT. This codes for CAWMRRYSNQPQHF.

The rearrangement links TRBV19 to TRBJ1-2; D is unresolved. V was cut by 7 bases and J by 9 bases, with 6 bases left in between. The CDR3 has 9 residues. Germline CDR1 LNHDA, CDR2 SQIVND (reference sequence). The CDR3 bases are TGTGCCAGTACTAATAGCTACACCTTC. This translates into CASTNSYTF.

The chain carries TRBV5-4 and TRBJ2-5; maybe TRBD2 (6 bases). The CDR3 contains 14 residues. The germline CDR1 and CDR2 sequences are SGHNT and YYREEE (reference sequence). V was pared by 7 bases and J by 4 bases, with 17 bases between. The CDR3 sequence: CASPHPRDLETQYF. CDR3 in DNA: TGTGCCAGCCCACACCCCCGGGACTTAGAGACCCAGTACTTC.

The V gene is TRBV19, the J gene TRBJ1-4; D is unresolved. V was shortened by 0 bases and J by 7 bases, with 15 bases between the two germline ends. The V gene's germline CDR1 is LNHDA and CDR2 SQIVND (reference sequence). The CDR3 has 16 residues. The CDR3 sequence: CASSIDLGGLIEKLFF. The CDR3 DNA sequence: TGTGCCAGTAGTATAGATCTGGGCGGACTGATTGAAAAACTGTTTTTT.

V and J are TRBV9 and TRBJ2-5; D unclear. This CDR3 contains 17 residues. V shed 5 bases and J shed 0 bases, with 20 bases lying between them. Looked up from germline, CDR1 is SGDLS and CDR2 is YYNGEE. For the CDR3, the DNA is TGTGCCAGCAGGTGGTTTAGTCGAGGCACGTACCAAGAGACCCAGTACTTC. Its translation is CASRWFSRGTYQETQYF.

The chain has TRBV28 and TRBJ1-2, with no clear D. Germline-derived CDR1 and CDR2 are MDHEN and SYDVKM. The V gene lost 3 bases and the J gene lost 5 bases, with 7 bases spanning the gap. The CDR3 length is 12 residues. CDR3 in DNA: TGTGCCAGCAGTTTGTTAGAATATGGCTACACCTTC. This codes for CASSLLEYGYTF.